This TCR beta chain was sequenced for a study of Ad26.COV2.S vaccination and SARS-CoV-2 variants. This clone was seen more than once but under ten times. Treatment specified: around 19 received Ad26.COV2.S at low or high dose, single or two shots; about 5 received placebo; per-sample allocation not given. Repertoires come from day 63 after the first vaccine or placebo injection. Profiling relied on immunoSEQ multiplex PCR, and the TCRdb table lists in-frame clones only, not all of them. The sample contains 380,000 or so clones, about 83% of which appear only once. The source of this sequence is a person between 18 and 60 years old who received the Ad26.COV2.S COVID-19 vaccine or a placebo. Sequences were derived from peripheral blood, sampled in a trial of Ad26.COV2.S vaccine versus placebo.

CDR3 protein: CAISADRVKGNTIYF. The CDR3 DNA is TGTGCCATCAGTGCGGACAGGGTGAAAGGAAACACCATATATTTT. This rearrangement joins TRBV10-3 to TRBJ1-3; 8 nucleotides align to TRBD1. V gave up 4 bases and J gave up 4 bases; unmatched junction bases: 6. The length of the CDR3 is 15 residues. The germline V gene encodes CDR1 ENHRY and CDR2 SYGVKD.